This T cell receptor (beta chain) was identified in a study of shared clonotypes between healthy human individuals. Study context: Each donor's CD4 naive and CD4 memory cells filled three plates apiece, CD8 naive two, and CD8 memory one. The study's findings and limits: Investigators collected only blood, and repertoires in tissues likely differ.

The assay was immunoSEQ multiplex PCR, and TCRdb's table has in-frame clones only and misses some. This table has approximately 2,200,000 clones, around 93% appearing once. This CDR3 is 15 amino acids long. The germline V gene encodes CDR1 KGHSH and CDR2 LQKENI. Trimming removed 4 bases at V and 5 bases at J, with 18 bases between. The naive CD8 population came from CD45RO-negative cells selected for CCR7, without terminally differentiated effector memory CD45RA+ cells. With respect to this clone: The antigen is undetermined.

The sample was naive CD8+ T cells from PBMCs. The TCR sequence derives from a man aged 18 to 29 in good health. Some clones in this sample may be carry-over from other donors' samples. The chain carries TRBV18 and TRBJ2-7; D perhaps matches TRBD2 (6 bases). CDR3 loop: CASSLTGTPVHEQYF. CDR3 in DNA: TGTGCCAGCTCACTGACCGGGACTCCAGTTCACGAGCAGTACTTC.